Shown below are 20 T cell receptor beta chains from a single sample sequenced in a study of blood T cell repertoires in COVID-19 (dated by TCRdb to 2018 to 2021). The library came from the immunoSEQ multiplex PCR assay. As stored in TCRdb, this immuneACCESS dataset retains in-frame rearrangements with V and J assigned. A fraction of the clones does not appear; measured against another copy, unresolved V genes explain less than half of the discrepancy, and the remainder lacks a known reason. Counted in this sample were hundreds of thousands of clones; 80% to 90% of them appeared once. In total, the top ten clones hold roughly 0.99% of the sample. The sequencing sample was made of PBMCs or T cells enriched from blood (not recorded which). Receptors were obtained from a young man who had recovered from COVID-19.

The CDR3 here is CASSEGLERQPQHF. CDR3 nucleotides: TGCGCCAGCAGCGAGGGACTGGAGCGCCAGCCCCAGCATTTT. This sequence joins TRBV5-1 and TRBJ1-5, with D possibly being TRBD1 (5 bases). This CDR3 spans 14 amino acids. V gave up 4 bases and J gave up 7 bases, with 15 bases separating them. CDR1 is SGHRS and CDR2 is YFSETQ in the germline V gene.

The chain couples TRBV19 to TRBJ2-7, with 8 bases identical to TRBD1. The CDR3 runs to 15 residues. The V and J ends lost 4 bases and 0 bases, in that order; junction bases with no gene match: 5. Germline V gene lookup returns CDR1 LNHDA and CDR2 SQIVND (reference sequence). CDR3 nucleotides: TGTGCCAGTAGTAGCCGGACAGGGTACTCCTACGAGCAGTACTTC. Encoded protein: CASSSRTGYSYEQYF. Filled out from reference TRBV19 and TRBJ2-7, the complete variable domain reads DGGITQSPKYLFRKEGQNVTLSCEQNLNHDAMYWYRQDPGQGLRLIYYSQIVNDFQKGDIAEGYSVSREKKESFPLTVTSAQKNPTAFYLCASSSRTGYSYEQYFGPGTRLTVT.

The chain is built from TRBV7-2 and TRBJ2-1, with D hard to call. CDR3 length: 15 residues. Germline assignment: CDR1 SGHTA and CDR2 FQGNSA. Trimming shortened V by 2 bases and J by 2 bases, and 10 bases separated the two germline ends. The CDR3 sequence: CASSLWAGTYNEQFF. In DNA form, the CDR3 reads TGTGCCAGCAGCTTATGGGCCGGTACCTACAATGAGCAGTTCTTC.

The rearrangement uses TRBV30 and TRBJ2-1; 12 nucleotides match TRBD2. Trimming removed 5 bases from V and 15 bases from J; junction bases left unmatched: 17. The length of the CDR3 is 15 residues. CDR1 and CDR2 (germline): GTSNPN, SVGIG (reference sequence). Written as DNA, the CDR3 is TGTGCCTGGGGCCCTAGCGGGAGGGCCCCGGGGAGACCGTTCTTC. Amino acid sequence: CAWGPSGRAPGRPFF.

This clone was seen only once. CDR3 residues: CASSYPMSNQPQHF. DNA for the CDR3: TGTGCCAGCAGTTACCCAATGAGCAATCAGCCCCAGCATTTT. The gene calls are TRBV6-5 and TRBJ1-5; D is unresolved. Germline V gives CDR1 MNHEY, CDR2 SVGAGI. Trimming cost V 2 bases and J 1 base, with 6 bases left between them. This CDR3 contains 14 residues.

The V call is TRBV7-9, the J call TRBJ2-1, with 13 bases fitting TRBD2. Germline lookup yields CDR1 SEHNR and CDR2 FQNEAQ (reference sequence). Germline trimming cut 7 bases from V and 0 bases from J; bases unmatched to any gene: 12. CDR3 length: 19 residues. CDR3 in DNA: TGTGCCAGCATCCCGGGACTAGCGGGACGTAATCGCTCCTACAATGAGCAGTTCTTC. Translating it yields CASIPGLAGRNRSYNEQFF.

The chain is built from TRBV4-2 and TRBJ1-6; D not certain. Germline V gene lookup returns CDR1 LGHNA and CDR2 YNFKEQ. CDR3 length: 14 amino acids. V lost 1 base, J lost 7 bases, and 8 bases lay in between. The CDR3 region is CASSQGRENSPLHF. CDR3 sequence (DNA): TGTGCCAGCAGCCAAGGGCGGGAAAATTCACCCCTCCACTTT.

In nucleotides, the CDR3 is TGTGCCAGCAGCTTAATCTCAGGGGAATACGAGCAGTACTTC. It is translated as CASSLISGEYEQYF. The chain has TRBV13 and TRBJ2-7, with D perhaps TRBD1 (6 bases). The CDR3 is 14 residues long. Trimming took off 2 bases at V and 4 bases at J, with 12 bases between the two ends. Germline V gene data show CDR1 as PRHDT and CDR2 as FYEKMQ (reference sequence).

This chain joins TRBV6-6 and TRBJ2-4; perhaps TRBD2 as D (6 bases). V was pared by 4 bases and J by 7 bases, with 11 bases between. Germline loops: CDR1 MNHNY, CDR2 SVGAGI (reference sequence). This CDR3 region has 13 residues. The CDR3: CASSSREQNIQYF. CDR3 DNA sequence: TGTGCCAGCAGTTCCCGGGAGCAGAACATTCAGTACTTC.

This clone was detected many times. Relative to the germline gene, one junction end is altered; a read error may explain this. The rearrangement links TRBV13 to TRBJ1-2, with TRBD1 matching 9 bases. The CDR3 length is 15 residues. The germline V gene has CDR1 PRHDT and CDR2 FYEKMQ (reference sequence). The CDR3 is CASSWRGKGQGPKFF. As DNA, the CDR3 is TGTGCCAGCAGCTGGAGAGGAAAGGGACAGGGACCCAAGTTCTTC.

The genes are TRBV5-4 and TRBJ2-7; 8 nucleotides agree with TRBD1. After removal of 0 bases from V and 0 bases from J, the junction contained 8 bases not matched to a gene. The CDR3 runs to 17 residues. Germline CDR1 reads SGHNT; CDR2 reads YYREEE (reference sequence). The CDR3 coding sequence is TGTGCCAGCAGCTTGGGGGCCAGGACAGGGTACTCCTACGAGCAGTACTTC. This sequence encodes CASSLGARTGYSYEQYF.

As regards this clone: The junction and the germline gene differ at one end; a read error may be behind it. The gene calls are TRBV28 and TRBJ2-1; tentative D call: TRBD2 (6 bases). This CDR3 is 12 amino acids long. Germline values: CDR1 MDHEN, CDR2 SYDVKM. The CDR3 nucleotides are TGCGCTTCGAAGGGGAGGTCCAATGAGCAGTTCTTC. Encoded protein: CASKGRSNEQFF.

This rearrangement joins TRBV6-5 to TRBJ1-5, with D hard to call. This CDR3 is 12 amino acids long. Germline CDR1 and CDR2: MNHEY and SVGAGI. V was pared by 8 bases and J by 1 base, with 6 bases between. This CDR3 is CASSRSNQPQHF. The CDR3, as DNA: TGTGCCAGCTCGCGGAGCAATCAGCCCCAGCATTTT.

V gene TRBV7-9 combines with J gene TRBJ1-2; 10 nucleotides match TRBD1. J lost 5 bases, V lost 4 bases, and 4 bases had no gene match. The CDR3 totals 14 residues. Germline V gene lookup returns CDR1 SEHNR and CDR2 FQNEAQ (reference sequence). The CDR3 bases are TGTGCCAGCAGCTCTCGGGACAGGGGATATGGCTACACCTTC. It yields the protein CASSSRDRGYGYTF.

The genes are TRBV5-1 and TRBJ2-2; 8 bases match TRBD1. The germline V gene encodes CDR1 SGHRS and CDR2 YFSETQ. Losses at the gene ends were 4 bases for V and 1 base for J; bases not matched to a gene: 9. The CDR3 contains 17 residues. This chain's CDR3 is CASSAGLRGRNTGELFF. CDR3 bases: TGCGCCAGCAGCGCTGGGCTCAGGGGGCGGAACACCGGGGAGCTGTTTTTT.

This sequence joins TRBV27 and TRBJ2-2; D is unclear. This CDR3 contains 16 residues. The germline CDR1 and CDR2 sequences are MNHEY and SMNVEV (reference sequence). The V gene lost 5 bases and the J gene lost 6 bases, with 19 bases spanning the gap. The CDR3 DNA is TGTGCCAGCAGTAACATCCCGGCCAGGCGCCCCGGGGAGCTGTTTTTT. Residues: CASSNIPARRPGELFF.

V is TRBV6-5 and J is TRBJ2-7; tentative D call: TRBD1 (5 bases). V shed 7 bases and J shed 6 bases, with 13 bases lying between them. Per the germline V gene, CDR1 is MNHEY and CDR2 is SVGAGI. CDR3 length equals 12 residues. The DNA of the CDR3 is TGTGCCAGCATCCTCGACAGAGGCGAGCAGTACTTC. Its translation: CASILDRGEQYF.

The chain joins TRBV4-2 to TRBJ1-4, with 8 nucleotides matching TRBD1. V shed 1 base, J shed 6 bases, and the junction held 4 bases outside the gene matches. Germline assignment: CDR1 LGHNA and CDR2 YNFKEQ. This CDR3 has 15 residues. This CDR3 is CASSQVDRVDEKLFF. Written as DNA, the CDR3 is TGTGCCAGCAGCCAAGTGGACAGGGTAGATGAAAAACTGTTTTTT.

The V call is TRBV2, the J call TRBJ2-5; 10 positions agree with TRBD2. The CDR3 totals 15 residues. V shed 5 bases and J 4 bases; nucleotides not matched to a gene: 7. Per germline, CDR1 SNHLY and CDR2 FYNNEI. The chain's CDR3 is CASSPRTSGGETQYF. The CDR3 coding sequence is TGTGCCAGCAGTCCAAGGACTAGCGGTGGAGAGACCCAGTACTTC.

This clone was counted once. The CDR3 reads CASSPGRGNTEAFF. The CDR3, as DNA: TGCGCCAGCAGCCCGGGGAGGGGTAACACTGAAGCTTTCTTT. The genes are TRBV5-1 and TRBJ1-1; D is perhaps TRBD1 (5 bases). V lost 4 bases and J 2 bases, leaving 12 bases between the germline ends. This CDR3 spans 14 amino acids. Germline-derived CDR1 and CDR2 are SGHRS and YFSETQ.